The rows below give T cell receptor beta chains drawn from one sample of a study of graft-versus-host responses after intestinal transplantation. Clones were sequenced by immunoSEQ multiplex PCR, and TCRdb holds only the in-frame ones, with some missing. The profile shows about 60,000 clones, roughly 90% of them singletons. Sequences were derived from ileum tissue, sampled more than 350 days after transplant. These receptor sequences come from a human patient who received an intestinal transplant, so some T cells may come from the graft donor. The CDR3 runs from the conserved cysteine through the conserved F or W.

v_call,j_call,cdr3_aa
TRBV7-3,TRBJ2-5,CASSLTGGALGAQYF
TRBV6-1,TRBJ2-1,CASSDDLTGGNEQFF
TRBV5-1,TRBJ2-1,CASSSGTGGYNEQFF
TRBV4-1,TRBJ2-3,CASSQPRARTDTQYF
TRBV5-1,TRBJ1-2,CASSLDGWRGISGYTF
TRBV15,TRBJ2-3,CATSRVTGVADTQYF
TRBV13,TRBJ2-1,CASRFREVGNEQFF
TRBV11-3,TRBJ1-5,CASSFVQGRNSNQPQHF
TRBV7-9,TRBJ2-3,CASSLGTDTQYF
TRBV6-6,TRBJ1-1,CASSISQGRGTEAFF
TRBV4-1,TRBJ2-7,CASSQDMGEGYEQYF
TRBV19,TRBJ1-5,CASLGWMDSNQPQHF
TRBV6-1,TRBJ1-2,CASSQNYGYTF
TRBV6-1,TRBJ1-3,CAGREPRTGHGVNTIYF
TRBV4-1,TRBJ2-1,CASSQNMRTSGKYNEQFF
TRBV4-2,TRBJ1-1,CASSQDLNTEAFF
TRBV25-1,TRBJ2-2,CASSESGSGELFF
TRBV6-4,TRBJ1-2,CARRTGYYGYTF
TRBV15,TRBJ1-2,CATSRDLGPYGYTF
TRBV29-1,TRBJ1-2,CSVDQGDYGYTF
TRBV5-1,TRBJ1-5,CASSPGTDNQPQHF
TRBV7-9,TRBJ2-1,CASSSGTGIRGDEQFF
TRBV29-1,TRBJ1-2,CSATGTGGAANYGYTF
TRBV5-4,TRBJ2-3,CASSPFWTSGISTDTQYF
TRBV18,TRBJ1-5,CASSPGTDSNQPQHF
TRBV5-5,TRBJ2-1,CASSSDRKGSRLAEQFF
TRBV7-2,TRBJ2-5,CASSLLHLAGDRYQETQYF
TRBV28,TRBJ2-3,CASSQPRGVSTDTQYF
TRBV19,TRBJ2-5,CASSGQVQETQYF
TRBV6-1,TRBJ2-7,CASSVTSSGLYEQYF
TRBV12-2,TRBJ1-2,CASRLVAVPQASYGYTF
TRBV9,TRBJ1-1,CASSSRDGTEAFF
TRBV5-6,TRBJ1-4,CASSLAGGREKLFF
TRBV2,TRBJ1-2,CASSEGILRVYGYTF
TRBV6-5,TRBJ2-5,CASSRDRVAETQYF
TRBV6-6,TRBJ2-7,CASSYGTVYEQYF
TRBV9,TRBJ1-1,CASSPRHSDNTEAFF
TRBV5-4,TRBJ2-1,CASSSLGGDNEQFF
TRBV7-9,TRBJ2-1,CASSLGGVAGDGQFF
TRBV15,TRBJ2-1,CATTTSSSYNEQFF
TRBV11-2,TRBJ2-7,CASSVSRDRGSYEQYF
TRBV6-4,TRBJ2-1,CASSETGPYNEQFF
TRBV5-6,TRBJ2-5,CASSLPGTGAWETQYF
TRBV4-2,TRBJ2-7,CASSQDRGGTYEQYF
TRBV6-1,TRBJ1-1,CASRSHPNTEAFF
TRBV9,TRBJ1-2,CASSVGTNYGYTF
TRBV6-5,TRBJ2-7,CASTLTSGGRYEQYF
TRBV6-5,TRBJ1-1,CASSYLPHGANTEAFF
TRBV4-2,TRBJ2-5,CASSQDLAGGPREETQYF
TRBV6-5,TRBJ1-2,CASSYSTGQGGYTF
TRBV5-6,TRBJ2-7,CASSFERGYEQYF
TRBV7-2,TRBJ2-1,CASSLGGTGSYNEQFF
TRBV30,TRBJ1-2,CAAYRGRHGNYGYTF
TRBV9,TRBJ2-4,CASSVERAGNIQYF
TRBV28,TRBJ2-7,CAITTSSGEQYF
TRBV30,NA,CAWSRDGDYEQYF
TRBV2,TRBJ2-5,CASSESETQYF